Shown below are 24 T cell receptor beta chains from a single sample sequenced in a study of blood T cells in healthy people across ages. The use of a sample-barcoded 5' primer and a J-beta primer mix characterized a second PCR of about 6 to 12 cycles. TCRdb re-called the 5' RACE reads through MiXCR, storing one row per CDR3 protein. This sample has roughly 1,500,000 distinct CDR3 sequences; about 31% occur once, and the top ten carry over 9%. The sample consisted of blood. These receptor sequences come from a woman in her 30s in good health.

The chain links TRBV6-1 to TRBJ1-1; 7 nucleotides match TRBD1. With V trimmed by 4 bases and J by 3 bases, 8 bases remained unmatched. Germline CDR1 and CDR2: MNHNS and SASEGT. The CDR3 runs 15 residues. CDR3 sequence (DNA): TGTGCCAGCAGTGCCCAGGGGCAGGGGGACACTGAAGCTTTCTTT. Its translation: CASSAQGQGDTEAFF.

This clonotype was picked up a small number of times. Possible read error: a much larger clone is one base away. The chain is built from TRBV10-3 and TRBJ2-7; 7 bases map to TRBD1. The J segment lost 0 bases and the V segment lost 8 bases, leaving 1 base of the junction unmatched. The germline gives CDR1 ENHRY, CDR2 SYGVKD. The CDR3 covers 12 residues. CDR3 region: CAIGDSSYEQYF. CDR3 nucleotides: TGTGCCATCGGGGACAGCTCCTACGAGCAGTACTTC.

This clonotype came up a few times. This chain uses TRBV3-1 with TRBJ1-1, with D possibly being TRBD1 (5 bases). CDR1 is LGHDT and CDR2 is YNNKEL in the germline V gene (reference sequence). This CDR3 contains 15 residues. Trimming shortened V by 1 base and J by 5 bases, and 14 bases separated the two germline ends. CDR3 nucleotides: TGTGCCAGCAGCCAAGGGTCGGGGGGACGGACTGAAGCTTTCTTT. Translating gives CASSQGSGGRTEAFF.

This clonotype has a handful of counts. The CDR3 loop is CASSPDWGRKEKLFF. The DNA of the CDR3 is TGTGCCAGCAGCCCAGACTGGGGGAGAAAAGAAAAACTGTTTTTT. The gene calls are TRBV5-5 and TRBJ1-4, with D possibly being TRBD1 (5 bases). CDR3 length equals 15 residues. The germline CDR1 and CDR2 sequences are SGHKS and YYEKEE (reference sequence). V was trimmed by 4 bases and J by 8 bases, leaving 18 bases between them.

The chain has TRBV20-1 and TRBJ1-1; 7 nucleotides match TRBD1. The V segment lost 1 base and the J segment 1 base; nucleotides outside the gene matches: 3. The length of the CDR3 is 14 residues. Germline CDR1 reads DFQATT; CDR2 reads SNEGSKA (reference sequence). The CDR3 region has the DNA TGCAGTGCTAGAGCGAGACAGGGGAACACTGAAGCTTTCTTT. It encodes CSARARQGNTEAFF.

This clonotype has more than one count but fewer than ten. The J gene is TRBJ2-7, the V gene TRBV7-9, with D possibly TRBD1 on 6 matching bases. This CDR3 has 17 amino acids. Germline V lookup: CDR1 SEHNR, CDR2 FQNEAQ (reference sequence). Between the trimmed V and J ends, which lost 5 bases and 3 bases, there was a span of 23 bases. The CDR3 nucleotides read TGTGCCAGCAGCGGTACCCTGGACAGTTGGGCGTTCTACGAGCAGTACTTC. Protein product: CASSGTLDSWAFYEQYF.

The chain carries TRBV12-3 or TRBV12-4 and TRBJ2-3, with a weak D call TRBD1 (5 bases). V dropped 5 bases and J dropped 1 base, with 10 bases sitting between them. CDR3 length: 14 residues. CDR3: CASSQIRGTDTQYF. CDR3 DNA sequence: TGTGCCAGCAGTCAGATCAGGGGCACAGATACGCAGTATTTT.

V usage is TRBV7-2 and J usage is TRBJ2-3, with D unresolved. Germline-derived CDR1 and CDR2 are SGHTA and FQGNSA. V lost 1 base and J 1 base, leaving 15 bases between the germline ends. The CDR3 spans 17 residues. CDR3 region: CASSLDLGRGGTDTQYF. As DNA, the CDR3 is TGTGCCAGCAGCTTAGACCTGGGCAGAGGAGGCACAGATACGCAGTATTTT.

The chain is built from TRBV21-1 and TRBJ2-3. TRBV21-1 is recorded as a pseudogene. CDR3 size: 15 residues. The CDR3 DNA sequence: TGTGCCAGCAGCACGAACGATGTTAGCACAGATACGCAGTATTTT. Its protein is CASSTNDVSTDTQYF.

The V gene is TRBV2, the J gene TRBJ1-1; D perhaps matches TRBD1 (6 bases). Germline lookup yields CDR1 SNHLY and CDR2 FYNNEI. The germline V and J ends were trimmed by 6 bases and 5 bases, with 13 bases remaining between them. CDR3 size: 13 residues. This CDR3 is CASRVQGRTEAFF. CDR3 DNA sequence: TGTGCCAGCAGAGTACAGGGAAGGACTGAAGCTTTCTTT.

Ten or more counts support this clonotype. The chain uses TRBV29-1 and TRBJ1-1; TRBD1 is a possible D gene (6 bases). The V end lost 5 bases, the J end lost 1 base, and 8 bases lay between the germline ends. Germline-derived CDR1 and CDR2 are SQVTM and ANQGSEA. The CDR3 sequence is 12 residues long. The CDR3 is CSVRQANTEAFF. The CDR3 region has the DNA TGCAGCGTTCGACAGGCGAACACTGAAGCTTTCTTT.

The CDR3 DNA follows: TGCGCCAGCAGCCCATACCCCCTAGACAGCTCCGACACCGGGGAGCTGTTTTTT. Translation gives CASSPYPLDSSDTGELFF. The rearrangement links TRBV4-1 to TRBJ2-2; possible D gene TRBD1, 5 bases. The CDR3 spans 18 residues. Germline loops: CDR1 MGHRA, CDR2 YSYEKL. The V end lost 4 bases, the J end lost 3 bases, and 21 bases lay between the germline ends.

The chain employs TRBV18 and TRBJ1-1; no clear D. V was pared by 6 bases and J by 0 bases, with 8 bases between. Germline CDR1 KGHSH, CDR2 LQKENI. CDR3 length: 13 amino acids. The CDR3 DNA is TGTGCCAGCTCCGCAGTCATGAACACTGAAGCTTTCTTT. It specifies CASSAVMNTEAFF.

In its sample, this clonotype was seen a few times. The gene calls are TRBV2 and TRBJ2-5; either TRBD1 or TRBD2 may fit D (6 bases each). With 3 bases removed from V and 1 base from J, the gap between germline ends came to 9 bases. Germline loops: CDR1 SNHLY, CDR2 FYNNEI. This CDR3 has 14 amino acids. The CDR3 loop reads CASSERGVQETQYF. CDR3 coding DNA: TGTGCCAGCAGTGAGAGGGGGGTCCAAGAGACCCAGTACTTC. The complete variable domain, with remaining parts taken from reference TRBV2 and TRBJ2-5, reads EPEVTQTPSHQVTQMGQEVILRCVPISNHLYFYWYRQILGQKVEFLVSFYNNEISEKSEIFDDQFSVERPDGSNFTLKIRSTKLEDSAMYFCASSERGVQETQYFGPGTRLLVL.

The rearrangement uses TRBV27 and TRBJ2-1; 10 nucleotides agree with TRBD2. This CDR3 comprises 16 residues. With 5 bases clipped from V and 5 bases from J, the junction kept 9 bases outside the gene matches. Germline values: CDR1 MNHEY, CDR2 SMNVEV (reference sequence). CDR3 DNA: TGTGCCAGCAGTCTGACGAGCGGGGGGGCCGACAATGAGCAGTTCTTC. Translating gives CASSLTSGGADNEQFF.

This clonotype has ten or more counts. The chain links TRBV20-1 to TRBJ2-5, with D possibly called TRBD1 or TRBD2 (5 bases each). Germline V gives CDR1 DFQATT, CDR2 SNEGSKA (reference sequence). The CDR3 loop spans 14 amino acids. V dropped 5 bases and J dropped 5 bases, with 18 bases sitting between them. The CDR3: CSAQPGPRFETQYF. The CDR3 DNA is TGCAGTGCTCAACCGGGACCCAGGTTTGAGACCCAGTACTTC.

This chain joins TRBV10-3 and TRBJ2-1; 9 bases line up with TRBD1. With V trimmed by 6 bases and J by 4 bases, 7 bases remained unmatched. Germline CDR1 and CDR2: ENHRY and SYGVKD. CDR3 length: 15 residues. The CDR3 is CAISLGTGLYNEQFF. The CDR3 DNA is TGTGCCATCAGCCTTGGGACAGGGTTATACAATGAGCAGTTCTTC.

This rearrangement joins TRBV12-3 or TRBV12-4 to TRBJ2-3; D is uncertain. This CDR3 contains 13 residues. The germline V and J ends were trimmed by 4 bases and 5 bases, with 10 bases remaining between them. CDR3 sequence (DNA): TGTGCCAGCAGTTGCGTCAAGGGAGATACGCAGTATTTT. Protein: CASSCVKGDTQYF.

This clonotype showed up just a few times. The chain joins TRBV10-3 to TRBJ2-1; tentative D call: TRBD2 (5 bases). The V end lost 6 bases, the J end lost 6 bases, and 21 bases lay between the germline ends. Germline CDR1 ENHRY, CDR2 SYGVKD. The CDR3 runs 16 residues. CDR3 amino acids: CAISGSPAENRNEQFF. The CDR3 DNA follows: TGTGCCATCAGCGGGTCCCCAGCGGAGAATCGCAATGAGCAGTTCTTC.

This clonotype was detected only a few times. A junction boundary mismatches the germline segment, possibly from a read error. The chain combines TRBV27 with TRBJ2-7, with D tentatively TRBD1 (5 bases). Germline V gene sequence: CDR1 MNHEY, CDR2 SMNVEV (reference sequence). The length of the CDR3 is 13 residues. The CDR3 nucleotides are TGTGCCAGCAGTACAGGTGGGTCGTACGAGCGGTACTTC. Amino acids: CASSTGGSYERYF.

The table lists this clonotype with a few counts. The V and J genes are TRBV7-9 and TRBJ2-5; 8 bases are a match to TRBD1. The trim removed 5 bases at V and 0 bases at J, leaving 5 bases unmatched. Germline assignment: CDR1 SEHNR and CDR2 FQNEAQ (reference sequence). CDR3 length: 15 residues. The CDR3, as DNA: TGTGCCAGCAGCCCGGACAGGGCCGACCAAGAGACCCAGTACTTC. Amino acid sequence: CASSPDRADQETQYF. The complete variable domain, with remaining parts taken from reference TRBV7-9 and TRBJ2-5, reads DTGVSQNPRHKITKRGQNVTFRCDPISEHNRLYWYRQTLGQGPEFLTYFQNEAQLEKSRLLSDRFSAERPKGSFSTLEIQRTEQGDSAMYLCASSPDRADQETQYFGPGTRLLVL.

This clonotype occurred a few times. This chain links TRBV7-2 with TRBJ2-1, with TRBD2 as a possible D gene (5 bases). The CDR3 contains 17 residues. The germline V gene encodes CDR1 SGHTA and CDR2 FQGNSA. Trimming stripped 1 base from V and 6 bases from J, with 19 bases between. The DNA of the CDR3 is TGTGCCAGCAGCTTAGGGTACAAAGCGGCTATATTCAATGAGCAGTTCTTC. Encoded protein: CASSLGYKAAIFNEQFF.

V usage is TRBV29-1 and J usage is TRBJ2-1; D not resolved. This CDR3 comprises 11 residues. Germline values: CDR1 SQVTM, CDR2 ANQGSEA. The CDR3 sequence is CNAFLDGEQFF. CDR3 DNA: TGCAACGCGTTCCTAGATGGTGAGCAGTTCTTC.

At least ten counts were recorded for this clonotype. The chain combines TRBV24-1 with TRBJ2-3; D not certain. From germline, CDR1 is KGHDR and CDR2 SFDVKD. The CDR3 spans 13 residues. V gave up 2 bases and J gave up 2 bases, with 4 bases separating them. CDR3 sequence: CATSDSLTDTQYF. In DNA form, the CDR3 reads TGTGCCACCAGTGATTCGCTCACAGATACGCAGTATTTT.